This T cell receptor (beta chain) was found in a study of blood T cells in healthy people across ages (dated by TCRdb to about 2015). Background on the whole study: In model experiments, template switching captured roughly one uniquely barcoded TCR beta cDNA molecule for every two T cells. To avoid experimental bias, donors of different ages were randomly spread across the sequencing lanes. Two additional independent replicas of 1 million unique cDNA reads from the same blood draw were analyzed for two donors (one aged 18 to 30 and one aged 80 or older). Using deep sequencing normalized with unique cDNA molecular identifiers, the study measured how TCR beta repertoire diversity changes with age. The donors were divided into four age groups: young (average 16 years), middle-aged (approximately 39), aged (62) and long-lived (nearly 85).

This clonotype was counted ten times or more. What this receptor recognizes is not known. No much larger clone is present one base from it, and per-base qualities are unavailable. Study-wide findings and limitations: A strong correlation was found between observed TCR beta diversity and the percentage of naive T cells measured by flow cytometry. The CMV infection status of donors was not known, potentially confounding age-related changes in expanded clonotypes. Estimates of total diversity based on one million sequenced T cells were regarded as lower bounds and as underestimates. Bulk unsorted PBMC profiling prevented conclusive comparison of naive and antigen-experienced compartments. The long-lived group showed more naive CD4+ T cells, fewer expanded clones and increased TCR diversity than the aged group, suggesting age selection. As age increased, observed TCR beta diversity per million T cells dropped in a roughly linear way, and a significant reduction was already evident by age 40.

Library prep was done by 5' RACE. Instrument used: Illumina HiSeq 2500. A second 7 to 11 cycle PCR used a sample-barcoded 5' primer and a J-beta primer mix. Each TCR beta cDNA molecule received a unique molecular identifier from a template-switch 5' adaptor carrying 12 random nucleotides. Each sample yielded at least 3 million CDR3-containing paired-end reads. The Mint cDNA synthesis kit, primed by a TRBC-specific oligonucleotide, was used to synthesize first-strand cDNA from all RNA. Following uracil-DNA glycosylase treatment, all cDNA underwent a first 18-cycle PCR with the universal primers M1SS and BC2_uni_R. In the source study's methods: For normalization, 1 million high-quality reads were randomly selected from each sample, with every read carrying a distinct molecular identifier. Reads sharing molecular identifiers were discarded rather than binned into consensus sequences. MiTCR, with a Q25 quality threshold and the strictest error-elimination algorithm, was used for CDR3 identification, clonotype clustering and error correction. A nonparametric unseen species model using Euler transformation provided a lower-bound estimate of total TCR beta diversity. Starting from the raw public reads, TCRdb applied fastp trimming at Q25, assembled clones with MiXCR and retained in-frame beta chains. One record per CDR3 amino acid sequence lists the most common genes and DNA. TCRdb's processing, not the authors', yielded these V and J calls. A total of 1.5 million to 2 million distinct CDR3 sequences appear in this sample, around 48% of them only once. In total, the top ten clones hold about 2.1% of the sample.

At the junction V is shortened by 7 bases and J by 7 bases, with 20 bases in between. CDR3 length: 13 amino acids, cysteine to phenylalanine. Left in the record is the CDR3 DNA by itself, 39 bases read in frame from the first base. The germline V gene yields SQVTM for CDR1 and ANQGSEA for CDR2. Donors were a few dozen systemically healthy Caucasian individuals from Russia aged roughly 6 to 90 years. Around 9.9 milliliters of peripheral blood were collected from each donor into EDTA-treated Vacutainer tubes. Ficoll-Paque density-gradient centrifugation was used to isolate PBMCs, with at least 7 million per sample. Trizol reagent was used to extract total RNA from PBMCs, with at least 5.5 micrograms per sample. The percentages of naive CD45RAhigh/CD27high T cells were determined by flow cytometry on a PBMC aliquot from every donor.

What was sequenced was blood. The TCR originated in a woman aged 35 to 49 in good health. This receptor chain uses TRBV29-1 and TRBJ2-7; no D gene is confidently identified. The CDR3: CSAQPRLTGEQYF. The DNA is as follows: TGCAGCGCCCAACCCCGACTCACCGGGGAGCAGTACTTC.